This T cell receptor beta chain was sequenced for a study of technical replicates of blood from a handful of donors. Germline V lookup: CDR1 MDHEN, CDR2 SYDVKM. The CDR3 is 14 residues long. Trimming took 2 bases from V and 4 from J, leaving 9 bases between them. The data were produced by immunoSEQ multiplex PCR, yet TCRdb's version contains in-frame clones alone and is incomplete. The repertoire holds about 100,000 clones, with roughly 95% as singletons. The sequencing sample was made of T cells isolated from PBMCs. This sequence was found in a human donor in good health. J is TRBJ1-5 and V is TRBV28; D not resolved. The CDR3 protein is CASSLSTDNQPQHF. The DNA of the CDR3 is TGTGCCAGCAGTTTAAGTACTGATAATCAGCCCCAGCATTTT.